This T cell receptor (beta chain) emerged from a study of cytomegalovirus exposure and HLA in healthy donors. The CDR3 consists of 15 residues. Looked up from germline, CDR1 is MDHEN and CDR2 is SYDVKM. The V segment lost 5 bases and the J segment 5 bases; nucleotides outside the gene matches: 8. 60 Vbeta and 13 Jbeta primers were used in PCR. Using immunoSEQ multiplex PCR, the repertoire was profiled, and TCRdb retains in-frame clones only, with some absent. This table holds about 160,000 clones, roughly 70% found once. This clone was counted a few times. The sample consisted of PBMCs. The chain has TRBV28 and TRBJ2-1; 8 nucleotides agree with TRBD2. The clonotype originates from a woman aged 25 to 39 in good health and CMV-seronegative. CDR3 coding DNA: TGTGCCAGCAGTCAAGAGACTAGCGTTAACAATGAGCAGTTCTTC. Translating it yields CASSQETSVNNEQFF.